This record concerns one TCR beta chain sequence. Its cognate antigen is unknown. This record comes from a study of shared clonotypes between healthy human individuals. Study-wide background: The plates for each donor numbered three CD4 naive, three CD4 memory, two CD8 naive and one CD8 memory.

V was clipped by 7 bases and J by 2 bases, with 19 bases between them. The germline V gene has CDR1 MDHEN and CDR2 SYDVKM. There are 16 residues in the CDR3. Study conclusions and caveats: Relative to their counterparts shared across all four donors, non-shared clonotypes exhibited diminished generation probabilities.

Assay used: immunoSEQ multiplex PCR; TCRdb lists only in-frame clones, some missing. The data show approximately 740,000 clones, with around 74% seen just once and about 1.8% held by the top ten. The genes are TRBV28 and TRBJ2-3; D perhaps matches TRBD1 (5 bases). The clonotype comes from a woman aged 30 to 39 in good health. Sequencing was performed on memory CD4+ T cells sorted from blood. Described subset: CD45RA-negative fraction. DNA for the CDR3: TGTGCCAGCACCGACCAGGGCAGGGCGAACACAGATACGCAGTATTTT. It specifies CASTDQGRANTDTQYF.